This TCR beta chain was profiled in a study of T cell repertoires in cytomegalovirus infection. At the level of the study: From public TCR beta signatures came an indication of both CMV infection and matching HLA type. Findings of the study overall: Clonotypes of TCR beta that were HLA-C-restricted and CMV-specific dominated the ex vivo response. Summed frequency of shared TCR beta families picked out CMV carriers who also had the relevant HLA.

A single record per CDR3 protein comes from TCRdb applying MiXCR to the reads. The table lists more than 400,000 distinct CDR3 sequences, about 30% of them singletons. This CDR3 has 12 residues. Losses at the gene ends were 3 bases for V and 5 bases for J; bases not matched to a gene: 4. The germline gives CDR1 SQVTM, CDR2 ANQGSEA. This clonotype occurred a few times. Its antigen is unknown. The chain recombines TRBV29-1 with TRBJ2-7; 7 bases agree with TRBD2. The clonotype comes from a human donor in good health (CMV status not recorded). Some clones in this sample may be carry-over from other donors' samples. What was sequenced was PBMCs. The CDR3 bases are TGCAGCGTTGAGAGACTAGCCCACGAGCAGTACTTC. As protein: CSVERLAHEQYF.